The 24 T cell receptor beta chains below all came from one sample that was sequenced in a study of PD-1 blockade in mismatch repair-deficient tumors. Profiling relied on immunoSEQ multiplex PCR, and the TCRdb table lists in-frame clones only, not all of them. Counted here are roughly 9,000 clones, roughly 87% occurring once; the ten biggest clones make up approximately 14%. These receptors have no identified antigens. Described time point: approximately 10-day in vitro stimulation with candidate mutation-associated neoantigen peptide 1. Sequences were derived from cells cultured in vitro, sampled from a patient treated with pembrolizumab. Source of these receptors: an adult with mismatch repair-deficient cancer.

This sequence joins TRBV27 and TRBJ1-3, with 9 bases identical to TRBD1. The germline V gene encodes CDR1 MNHEY and CDR2 SMNVEV (reference sequence). CDR3 length equals 17 residues. The junction had 7 bases not matched to a gene; V was cut back by 3 bases and J by 1 base. The DNA of the CDR3 is TGTGCCAGCAGTTTGAGACAGGGGGATAATTCTGGAAACACCATATATTTT. Its translation is CASSLRQGDNSGNTIYF.

The chain recombines TRBV7-3 with TRBJ2-3, with 8 bases fitting TRBD2. This CDR3 spans 14 amino acids. V gave up 0 bases and J gave up 9 bases; unmatched junction bases: 5. CDR1 is SGHTA and CDR2 is FQGTGA in the germline V gene. The CDR3 is CASSLTGAGETQYF. As DNA, the CDR3 is TGTGCCAGCAGCTTAACGGGAGCGGGAGAGACGCAGTATTTT.

The chain joins TRBV4-1 to TRBJ2-5; TRBD2 matches 11 bases. CDR1 and CDR2 (germline): MGHRA, YSYEKL. The CDR3 is 15 amino acids. Trimming took 3 bases from V and 7 from J; bases not matched to a gene: 7. CDR3 DNA: TGCGCCAGCAGCCACGCTAGCGGGAGGATCAGGACCCAGTACTTC. Its translation is CASSHASGRIRTQYF.

The chain combines TRBV29-1 with TRBJ1-1; D not certain. The V end lost 5 bases, the J end lost 0 bases, and 10 bases lay between the germline ends. Germline V gene lookup returns CDR1 SQVTM and CDR2 ANQGSEA. This CDR3 comprises 13 residues. The CDR3, as DNA: TGCAGCGTTTGGGAAGGTTTGAACACTGAAGCTTTCTTT. As protein: CSVWEGLNTEAFF.

V usage is TRBV7-2 and J usage is TRBJ1-6, with a possible D match to TRBD1 (6 bases). Trimming took 1 base from V and 7 from J, leaving 23 bases between them. The CDR3 sequence is 19 residues long. Germline assignment: CDR1 SGHTA and CDR2 FQGNSA. The CDR3 sequence is CASSLEGKTGRVWNSPLHF. Here the CDR3 DNA reads TGTGCCAGCAGCTTAGAGGGAAAAACAGGGAGGGTTTGGAATTCACCCCTCCACTTT.

The gene calls are TRBV5-1 and TRBJ2-2, with D possibly being TRBD2 (6 bases). Germline V gene sequence: CDR1 SGHRS, CDR2 YFSETQ. CDR3 length equals 15 residues. Trimming stripped 0 bases from V and 6 bases from J, with 12 bases between. This CDR3 reads CASSLEGEVPGELFF. CDR3 sequence (DNA): TGCGCCAGCAGCTTGGAAGGGGAGGTACCCGGGGAGCTGTTTTTT.

V gene TRBV9 combines with J gene TRBJ2-1; 10 bases match TRBD2. The V segment lost 3 bases and the J segment 3 bases; nucleotides outside the gene matches: 3. Germline CDR1 reads SGDLS; CDR2 reads YYNGEE. The CDR3 has 15 amino acids. CDR3 sequence reads: CASSELAGDYNEQFF. In nucleotides, the CDR3 is TGTGCCAGCAGCGAGCTAGCGGGAGACTACAATGAGCAGTTCTTC. The whole variable domain, remainder taken from reference TRBV9 and TRBJ2-1, is DSGVTQTPKHLITATGQRVTLRCSPRSGDLSVYWYQQSLDQGLQFLIQYYNGEERAKGNILERFSAQQFPDLHSELNLSSLELGDSALYFCASSELAGDYNEQFFGPGTRLTVL.

This chain uses TRBV6-5 with TRBJ1-2, with D tentatively TRBD1 (5 bases). The V gene lost 3 bases and the J gene lost 4 bases, with 12 bases spanning the gap. The germline CDR1 and CDR2 sequences are MNHEY and SVGAGI. The CDR3 sequence is 14 residues long. The CDR3 DNA follows: TGTGCCAGCAGTTATTTAGGAGGGACCTATGGCTACACCTTC. This encodes CASSYLGGTYGYTF.

This sequence joins TRBV30 and TRBJ2-2; 12 nucleotides align to TRBD2. The CDR3 spans 15 residues. The germline gives CDR1 GTSNPN, CDR2 SVGIG (reference sequence). The trim removed 1 base at V and 8 bases at J, leaving 5 bases unmatched. The chain's CDR3 is CAWSGLAGVGGELFF. The DNA for the CDR3 is TGTGCCTGGAGTGGACTAGCGGGAGTAGGTGGGGAGCTGTTTTTT. The full variable domain, with the rest looked up from reference TRBV30 and TRBJ2-2, is SQTIHQWPATLVQPVGSPLSLECTVEGTSNPNLYWYRQAAGRGLQLLFYSVGIGQISSEVPQNLSASRPQDRQFILSSKKLLLSDSGFYLCAWSGLAGVGGELFFGEGSRLTVL.

J is TRBJ1-6 and V is TRBV29-1; 7 bases line up with TRBD1. Germline assignment: CDR1 SQVTM and CDR2 ANQGSEA. Trimming removed 7 bases from V and 7 bases from J; junction bases left unmatched: 19. CDR3 length: 17 residues. The CDR3 sequence is CSANIDRGRFGNSPLHF. The CDR3 DNA follows: TGCAGCGCTAATATCGATAGGGGGCGCTTCGGAAATTCACCCCTCCACTTT.

The rearrangement joins TRBV5-4 to TRBJ1-4, with D unclear. CDR3 length: 12 residues. The V gene's germline CDR1 is SGHNT and CDR2 YYREEE (reference sequence). V lost 0 bases to trimming and J lost 10 bases, with 7 bases between them. CDR3 bases: TGTGCCAGCAGCTTGGACAGAGGAAAACTGTTTTTT. Translated, it gives CASSLDRGKLFF. The full variable domain, with the rest looked up from reference TRBV5-4 and TRBJ1-4, is ETGVTQSPTHLIKTRGQQVTLRCSSQSGHNTVSWYQQALGQGPQFIFQYYREEENGRGNFPPRFSGLQFPNYSSELNVNALELDDSALYLCASSLDRGKLFFGSGTQLSVL.

The gene calls are TRBV4-1 and TRBJ1-6; TRBD1 matches 7 bases. Germline CDR1 is MGHRA and CDR2 is YSYEKL. The CDR3 runs to 16 residues. Losses at the gene ends were 1 base for V and 5 bases for J; bases not matched to a gene: 5. CDR3 loop: CASSQARGGNNSPLHF. The CDR3 region has the DNA TGCGCCAGCAGCCAAGCCAGGGGGGGGAATAATTCACCCCTCCACTTT.

This chain connects TRBV28 to TRBJ1-1; 7 positions agree with TRBD1. V was pared by 5 bases and J by 6 bases, with 6 bases of the junction left unmatched. The CDR3 is 13 residues long. Per the germline V gene, CDR1 is MDHEN and CDR2 is SYDVKM. CDR3 region: CASSEGAQAEAFF. CDR3 nucleotide sequence: TGTGCCAGCAGTGAGGGGGCGCAGGCTGAAGCTTTCTTT.

The chain recombines TRBV5-1 with TRBJ2-7; tentatively, D is TRBD2 (6 bases). Between the trimmed V and J ends, which lost 3 bases and 2 bases, there was a span of 9 bases. Germline CDR1 reads SGHRS; CDR2 reads YFSETQ. The CDR3 spans 13 residues. DNA for the CDR3: TGCGCCAGCAGCTGGGGACTGGCCTACGAGCAGTACTTC. Its protein is CASSWGLAYEQYF.

The genes are TRBV30 and TRBJ2-7, with a weak D call TRBD2 (6 bases). The V gene lost 5 bases and the J gene lost 6 bases, with 11 bases spanning the gap. In germline, CDR1 is GTSNPN, CDR2 SVGIG (reference sequence). The CDR3 consists of 11 residues. The CDR3 nucleotides are TGTGCCTGGGGGGGGATGGGCGAGCAGTACTTC. This codes for CAWGGMGEQYF.

The table lists this clone with a few counts. The chain has TRBV28 and TRBJ1-6; D uncertain. Trimming took 4 bases from V and 0 from J, leaving 10 bases between them. The germline CDR1 and CDR2 sequences are MDHEN and SYDVKM. This CDR3 is built from 16 residues. Here the CDR3 DNA reads TGTGCCAGCAGTTCCCCCCCCAGCTCCTATAATTCACCCCTCCACTTT. Translated, it gives CASSSPPSSYNSPLHF.

The rearrangement links TRBV7-3 to TRBJ2-1; tentatively, D is TRBD2 (6 bases). The ends were cut back, 5 bases at V and 0 bases at J, with 14 bases in the middle. CDR3 length: 16 residues. Germline loops: CDR1 SGHTA, CDR2 FQGTGA. DNA for the CDR3: TGTGCCAGCAGCCTTCCGGGACTTGACTCCTACAATGAGCAGTTCTTC. It encodes CASSLPGLDSYNEQFF.

The CDR3 loop is CASTAGKVSGGNEQFF. The CDR3 coding sequence is TGTGCCAGTACCGCAGGTAAGGTCTCGGGAGGCAATGAGCAGTTCTTC. The chain couples TRBV19 to TRBJ2-1; 7 nucleotides match TRBD2. CDR1 is LNHDA and CDR2 is SQIVND in the germline V gene (reference sequence). The CDR3 sequence is 16 residues long. J lost 6 bases, V lost 7 bases, and 15 bases had no gene match.

The rearrangement links TRBV25-1 to TRBJ1-4; 7 positions agree with TRBD1. The CDR3 is 14 residues long. The trim removed 5 bases at V and 3 bases at J, leaving 3 bases unmatched. In germline, CDR1 is MGHDK, CDR2 SYGVNS. The CDR3 here is CASSLTGSNEKLFF. The CDR3 DNA sequence: TGTGCCAGCAGTCTGACAGGGTCTAATGAAAAACTGTTTTTT.

The chain combines TRBV9 with TRBJ2-7; weak D call: TRBD1 (6 bases). The germline CDR1 and CDR2 sequences are SGDLS and YYNGEE. V lost 4 bases to trimming and J lost 3 bases, with 17 bases between them. This CDR3 is 15 amino acids long. For the CDR3, the DNA is TGTGCCAGCAGCCCCCGAGTACAGGGAAACTACGAGCAGTACTTC. As protein: CASSPRVQGNYEQYF.

This clone was counted a few times. The chain is built from TRBV11-3 and TRBJ1-1; unclear D gene. The CDR3 is 13 residues long. Germline CDR1 SGHNT, CDR2 YENEEA. Trimming removed 8 bases at V and 0 bases at J, with 10 bases between. The CDR3 bases are TGTGCCAGCCCGAAGAAAATGAACACTGAAGCTTTCTTT. Protein: CASPKKMNTEAFF.

This chain connects TRBV10-3 to TRBJ2-3, with 10 positions matching TRBD2. The V gene's germline CDR1 is ENHRY and CDR2 SYGVKD. The CDR3 has 15 residues. J lost 4 bases, V lost 1 base, and 2 bases had no gene match. CDR3 bases: TGTGCCATCAGTGAGTGGGGGACTAGCGCAGATACGCAGTATTTT. It yields the protein CAISEWGTSADTQYF.

The chain employs TRBV2 and TRBJ2-1; 12 positions agree with TRBD1. Germline CDR1 reads SNHLY; CDR2 reads FYNNEI. The CDR3 length is 14 residues. V was clipped by 5 bases and J by 9 bases; unmatched bases: 5. The CDR3 is CASSRDRGPGEQFF. In DNA form, the CDR3 reads TGTGCCAGCAGTCGGGACAGGGGGCCGGGTGAGCAGTTCTTC.

V gene TRBV6-5 combines with J gene TRBJ2-7; 11 positions match TRBD2. The CDR3 covers 15 residues. Germline CDR1 is MNHEY and CDR2 is SVGAGI. V lost 3 bases, J lost 6 bases, and 7 bases stayed unmatched. CDR3 sequence reads: CASSYGASGRSEQYF. DNA for the CDR3: TGTGCCAGCAGTTATGGGGCTAGCGGGAGGTCCGAGCAGTACTTC.